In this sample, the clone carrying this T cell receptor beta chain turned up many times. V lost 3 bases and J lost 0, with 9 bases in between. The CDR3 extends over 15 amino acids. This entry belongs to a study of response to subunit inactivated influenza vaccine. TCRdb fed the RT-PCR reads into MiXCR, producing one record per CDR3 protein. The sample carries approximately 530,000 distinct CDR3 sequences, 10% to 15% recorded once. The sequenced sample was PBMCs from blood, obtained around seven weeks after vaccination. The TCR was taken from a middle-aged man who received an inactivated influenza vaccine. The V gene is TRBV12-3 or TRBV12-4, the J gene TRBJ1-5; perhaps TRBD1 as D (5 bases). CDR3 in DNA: TGTGCCAGCAGTTTGGCGCAGGGTAGCAATCAGCCCCAGCATTTT. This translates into CASSLAQGSNQPQHF.